The rows below give T cell receptor beta chains drawn from one sample of a study of control samples from healthy donors and cancer patients. Assay: immunoSEQ multiplex PCR; the TCRdb copy retains only in-frame clones and omits some. The sample consists of 110,000 to 150,000 clones, 85% to 95% of them appearing once. The sample consisted of PBMCs. These receptors were taken from a man aged 55 to 69 with colorectal cancer. The CDR3 runs from the conserved cysteine through the conserved F or W. A D gene is named only where the DNA matches it firmly. Clone size is shown for a subset of rows, as once, few, many or a class of expanded clone.

TRBV7-9,-,TRBJ2-5,-,TGTGCCAGCAGCGGCCCTCTTTGGGTCGGGGAAGAGACCCAGTACTTC,CASSGPLWVGEETQYF
TRBV15,few,TRBJ2-3,-,TGTGCCACCAGCCAAGGCGGCACAGATACGCAGTATTTT,CATSQGGTDTQYF
TRBV7-2,-,TRBJ1-6,-,TGTGCCAGCAGCTTGAGGGGACACCTCACACCCCTCCACTTT,CASSLRGHLTPLHF
TRBV9,-,TRBJ1-4,-,TGTGCCAGCAGCGTAGAGGGCAGGGCTAATGAAAAACTGTTTTTT,CASSVEGRANEKLFF
TRBV7-8,-,TRBJ1-2,TRBD1,TGTGCCAGCAGCGGACAGGGTTCTGGCTACACCTTC,CASSGQGSGYTF
TRBV30,-,TRBJ2-1,-,TGTGCCTGGAGTGTTACAGGGCTCAATGAGCAGTTCTTC,CAWSVTGLNEQFF
TRBV18,-,TRBJ2-7,-,TGTGCCAGCTCACCTCCGGGACAAAGGGACGAGCAGTACTTC,CASSPPGQRDEQYF
TRBV3-1/TRBV3-2,-,TRBJ2-5,TRBD1,TGTGCCAGCAGCCCGACAGGGAAAGAGACCCAGTACTTC,CASSPTGKETQYF
TRBV5-1,-,TRBJ1-2,-,TGCGCCAGCAGCCCAGATTTTCACAGGGAACCGAACTATGGCTACACCTTC,CASSPDFHREPNYGYTF
TRBV6-1,-,TRBJ2-7,TRBD1,TGTGCCAGCAGTGAGCTAGGACAGGGTTTGCCCTACGAGCAGTACTTC,CASSELGQGLPYEQYF
TRBV29-1,-,TRBJ1-2,-,TGCAGCGTTGAATTGGCTCACTATGGCTACACCTTC,CSVELAHYGYTF
TRBV27,-,TRBJ1-2,-,TGTGCCAGCAGTCTGCAGGGGTTGGGTAACTATGGCTACACCTTC,CASSLQGLGNYGYTF
TRBV4-1,-,TRBJ1-2,-,TGCGCCAGCAGCCAATTGCCCGGGACAACTACCTATGGCTACACCTTC,CASSQLPGTTTYGYTF
TRBV7-8,-,TRBJ1-2,-,TGTGCCAGCAGCTGGAGGGTCGGGGTCGGCAACTATGGCTACACCTTC,CASSWRVGVGNYGYTF
TRBV4-2,-,TRBJ2-2,TRBD1,TGTGCCAGCAGCCCCCCCACAGGGGACACCGGGGAGCTGTTTTTT,CASSPPTGDTGELFF
TRBV12-3/TRBV12-4,once,TRBJ1-2,-,TGTGCCAGCAGTTTAGTTTACAGGGATGGCTACACCTTC,CASSLVYRDGYTF